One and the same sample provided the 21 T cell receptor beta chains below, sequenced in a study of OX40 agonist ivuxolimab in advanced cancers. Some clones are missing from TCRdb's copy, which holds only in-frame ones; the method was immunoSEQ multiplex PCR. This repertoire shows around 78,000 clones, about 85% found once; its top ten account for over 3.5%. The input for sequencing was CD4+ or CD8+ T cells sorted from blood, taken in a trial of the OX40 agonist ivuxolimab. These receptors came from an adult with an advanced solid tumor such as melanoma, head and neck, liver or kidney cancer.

The CDR3 DNA sequence: TGTGCCAGCTCACCTGCCGCTTGGGAGCAGTACTTC. Translation gives CASSPAAWEQYF. The chain couples TRBV18 to TRBJ2-7; no definite D call. This CDR3 spans 12 amino acids. The germline gives CDR1 KGHSH, CDR2 LQKENI. V shed 3 bases and J shed 7 bases, with 10 bases lying between them. The variable domain in full, with the rest retrieved from reference TRBV18 and TRBJ2-7, is NAGVMQNPRHLVRRRGQEARLRCSPMKGHSHVYWYRQLPEEGLKFMVYLQKENIIDESGMPKERFSAEFPKEGPSILRIQQVVRGDSAAYFCASSPAAWEQYFGPGTRLTVT.

The CDR3 reads CASSPQTGALEQYF. As DNA, the CDR3 is TGTGCCAGCTCACCCCAGACCGGAGCACTCGAGCAGTACTTC. The chain recombines TRBV18 with TRBJ2-7; D is uncertain. Germline lookup yields CDR1 KGHSH and CDR2 LQKENI. Trimming pared 3 bases from V and 6 bases from J, leaving 15 bases between. This CDR3 is 14 amino acids long. The whole variable domain, remainder taken from reference TRBV18 and TRBJ2-7, is NAGVMQNPRHLVRRRGQEARLRCSPMKGHSHVYWYRQLPEEGLKFMVYLQKENIIDESGMPKERFSAEFPKEGPSILRIQQVVRGDSAAYFCASSPQTGALEQYFGPGTRLTVT.

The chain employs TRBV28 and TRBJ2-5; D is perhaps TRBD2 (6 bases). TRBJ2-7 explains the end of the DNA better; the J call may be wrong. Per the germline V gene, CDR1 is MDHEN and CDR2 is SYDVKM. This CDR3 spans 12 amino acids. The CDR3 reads CASSWGLNEQYF. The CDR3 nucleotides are TGTGCCAGCAGTTGGGGACTTAACGAGCAGTACTTC.

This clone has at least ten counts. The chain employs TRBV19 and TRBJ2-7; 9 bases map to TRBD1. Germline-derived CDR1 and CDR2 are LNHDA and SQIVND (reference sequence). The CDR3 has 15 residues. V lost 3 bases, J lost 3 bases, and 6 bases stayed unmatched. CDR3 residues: CASSIQGQGYYEQYF. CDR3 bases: TGTGCCAGTAGTATCCAGGGACAGGGTTACTACGAGCAGTACTTC.

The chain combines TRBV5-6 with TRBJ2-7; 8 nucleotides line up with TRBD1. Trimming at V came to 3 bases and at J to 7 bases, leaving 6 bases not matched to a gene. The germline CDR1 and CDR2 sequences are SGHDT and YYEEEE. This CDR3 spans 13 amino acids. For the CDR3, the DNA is TGTGCCAGCAGCTCCAGGGGGCTAGAAGAGCAGTACTTC. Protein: CASSSRGLEEQYF.

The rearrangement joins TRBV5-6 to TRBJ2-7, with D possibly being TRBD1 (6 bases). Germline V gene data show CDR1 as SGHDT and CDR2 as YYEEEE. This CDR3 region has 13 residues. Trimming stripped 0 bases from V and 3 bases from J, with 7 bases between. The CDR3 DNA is TGTGCCAGCAGCTTGGGGGGGCTCTACGAGCAGTACTTC. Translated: CASSLGGLYEQYF.

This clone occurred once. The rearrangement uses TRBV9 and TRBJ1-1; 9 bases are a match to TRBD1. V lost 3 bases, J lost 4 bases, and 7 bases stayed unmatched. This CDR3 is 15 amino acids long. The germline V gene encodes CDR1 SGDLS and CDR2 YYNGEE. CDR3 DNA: TGTGCCAGCAGCGGACAGGGGGAGTGGGGCACTGAAGCTTTCTTT. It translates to CASSGQGEWGTEAFF.

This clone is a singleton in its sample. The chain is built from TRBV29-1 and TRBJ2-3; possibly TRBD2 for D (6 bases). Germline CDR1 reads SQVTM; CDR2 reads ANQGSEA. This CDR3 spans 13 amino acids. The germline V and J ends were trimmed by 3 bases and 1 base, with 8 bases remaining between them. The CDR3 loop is CSVDTGGTDTQYF. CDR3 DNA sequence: TGCAGCGTTGACACGGGGGGCACAGATACGCAGTATTTT.

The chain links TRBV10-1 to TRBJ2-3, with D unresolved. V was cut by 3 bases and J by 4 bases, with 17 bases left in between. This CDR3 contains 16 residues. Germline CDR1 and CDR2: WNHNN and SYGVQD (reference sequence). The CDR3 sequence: CASSEGRLITSDTQYF. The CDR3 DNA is TGCGCCAGCAGTGAAGGAAGGCTAATCACGTCAGATACGCAGTATTTT.

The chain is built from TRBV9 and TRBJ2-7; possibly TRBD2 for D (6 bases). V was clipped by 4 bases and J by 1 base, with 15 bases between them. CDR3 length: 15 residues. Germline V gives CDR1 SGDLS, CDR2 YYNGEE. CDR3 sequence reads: CASSTDGTFSYEQYF. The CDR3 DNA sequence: TGTGCCAGCAGCACAGATGGGACTTTTTCCTACGAGCAGTACTTC.

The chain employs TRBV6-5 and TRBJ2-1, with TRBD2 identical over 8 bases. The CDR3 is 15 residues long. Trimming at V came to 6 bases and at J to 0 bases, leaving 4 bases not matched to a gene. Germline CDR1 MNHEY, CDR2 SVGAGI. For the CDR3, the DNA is TGTGCCAGCAGCTCGGGAGGGAGCTCCTACAATGAGCAGTTCTTC. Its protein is CASSSGGSSYNEQFF.

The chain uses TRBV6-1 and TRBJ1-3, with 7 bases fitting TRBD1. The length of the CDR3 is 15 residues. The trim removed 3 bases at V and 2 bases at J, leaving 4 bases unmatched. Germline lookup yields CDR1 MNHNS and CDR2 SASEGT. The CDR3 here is CASSEEQGTGNTIYF. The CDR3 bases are TGTGCCAGCAGTGAGGAACAGGGGACTGGAAACACCATATATTTT.

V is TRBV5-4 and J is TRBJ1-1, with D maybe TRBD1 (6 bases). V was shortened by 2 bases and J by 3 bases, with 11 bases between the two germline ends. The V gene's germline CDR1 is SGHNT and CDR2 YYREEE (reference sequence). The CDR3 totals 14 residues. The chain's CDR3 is CASSFDRSDTEAFF. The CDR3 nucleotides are TGTGCCAGCAGCTTTGACAGGTCGGACACTGAAGCTTTCTTT. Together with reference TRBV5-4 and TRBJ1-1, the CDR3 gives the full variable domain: ETGVTQSPTHLIKTRGQQVTLRCSSQSGHNTVSWYQQALGQGPQFIFQYYREEENGRGNFPPRFSGLQFPNYSSELNVNALELDDSALYLCASSFDRSDTEAFFGQGTRLTVV.

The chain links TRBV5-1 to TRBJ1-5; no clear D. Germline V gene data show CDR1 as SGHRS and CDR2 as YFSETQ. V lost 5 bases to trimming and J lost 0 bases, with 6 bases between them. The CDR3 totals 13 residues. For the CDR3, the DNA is TGCGCCAGCAGTCCAGATAGCAATCAGCCCCAGCATTTT. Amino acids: CASSPDSNQPQHF.

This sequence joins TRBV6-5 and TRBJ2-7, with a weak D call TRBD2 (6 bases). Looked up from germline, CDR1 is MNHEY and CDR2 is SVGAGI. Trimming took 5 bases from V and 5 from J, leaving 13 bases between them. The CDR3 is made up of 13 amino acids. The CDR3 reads CASSGTGGDEQYF. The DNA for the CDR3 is TGTGCCAGCAGTGGCACCGGGGGAGACGAGCAGTACTTC.

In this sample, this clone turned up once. The CDR3 DNA is TGTGCCAGCAGCCAACTACAGGGATTGGGATTGAACACTGAAGCTTTCTTT. It is translated as CASSQLQGLGLNTEAFF. V gene TRBV14 combines with J gene TRBJ1-1; TRBD1 is a possible D gene (6 bases). Germline CDR1 and CDR2: SGHDN and FVKESK. CDR3 size: 17 residues. V lost 2 bases and J 0 bases, leaving 16 bases between the germline ends.

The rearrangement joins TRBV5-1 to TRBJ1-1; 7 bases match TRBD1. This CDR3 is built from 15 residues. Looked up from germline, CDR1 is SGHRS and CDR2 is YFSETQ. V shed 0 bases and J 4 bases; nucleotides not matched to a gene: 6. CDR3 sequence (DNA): TGCGCCAGCAGCTTGGACAGACAGGGTCCCACTGAAGCTTTCTTT. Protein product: CASSLDRQGPTEAFF.

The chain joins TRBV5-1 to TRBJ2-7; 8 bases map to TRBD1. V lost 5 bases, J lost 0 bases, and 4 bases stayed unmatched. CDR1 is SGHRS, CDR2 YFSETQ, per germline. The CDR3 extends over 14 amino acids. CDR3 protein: CASSFQGASYEQYF. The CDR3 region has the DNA TGCGCCAGCAGTTTCCAGGGGGCCTCCTACGAGCAGTACTTC.

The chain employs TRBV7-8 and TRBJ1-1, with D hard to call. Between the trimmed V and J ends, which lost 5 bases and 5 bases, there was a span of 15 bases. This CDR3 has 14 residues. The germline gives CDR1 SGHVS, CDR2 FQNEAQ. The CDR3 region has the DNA TGTGCCAGCAGCCCCCAAGGCTCGGTAACTGAAGCTTTCTTT. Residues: CASSPQGSVTEAFF.

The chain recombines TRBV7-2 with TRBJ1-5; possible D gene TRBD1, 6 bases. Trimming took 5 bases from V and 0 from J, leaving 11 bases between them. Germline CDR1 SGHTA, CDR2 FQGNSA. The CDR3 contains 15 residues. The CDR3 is CASSPGGLSNQPQHF. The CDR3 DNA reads TGTGCCAGCAGCCCGGGGGGCCTTAGCAATCAGCCCCAGCATTTT.

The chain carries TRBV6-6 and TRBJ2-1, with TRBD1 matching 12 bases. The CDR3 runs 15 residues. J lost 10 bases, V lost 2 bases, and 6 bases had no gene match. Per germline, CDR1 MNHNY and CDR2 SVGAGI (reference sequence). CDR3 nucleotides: TGTGCCAGCAGTTACGGGGGACAGGGGGCTGACGAGCAGTTCTTC. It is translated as CASSYGGQGADEQFF.